These 20 T cell receptor beta chains came from one sample sequenced in a study of shared T cell receptors in the human thymus. Only in-frame clones appear in the TCRdb table, and some are missing; sequencing was by immunoSEQ multiplex PCR. The sample lists 700,000 or so clones, approximately 85% occurring once. These data were likewise used in another study, on human thymus T cells.

Sequenced material: thymocytes. Receptor source: a girl less than two years old with a congenital heart defect.

V is TRBV27 and J is TRBJ1-1, with 9 bases aligning to TRBD1. The CDR3 has 13 amino acids. CDR1 MNHEY and CDR2 SMNVEV come from the germline V gene (reference sequence). Trimming cost V 5 bases and J 4 bases; bases outside gene matches: 2. In DNA form, the CDR3 reads TGTGCCAGCAGTACGGGACAGGGCACTGAAGCTTTCTTT. This codes for CASSTGQGTEAFF.

The chain links TRBV5-4 to TRBJ1-2, with TRBD1 matching over 10 bases. Germline V gene lookup returns CDR1 SGHNT and CDR2 YYREEE (reference sequence). After removal of 3 bases from V and 3 bases from J, the junction contained 2 bases not matched to a gene. The CDR3 is 14 residues long. CDR3 nucleotide sequence: TGTGCCAGCAGCTCCGGGACAGGGGACTATGGCTACACCTTC. Translation: CASSSGTGDYGYTF.

The chain links TRBV5-1 to TRBJ2-7; 9 bases are shared with TRBD1. Germline values: CDR1 SGHRS, CDR2 YFSETQ. This CDR3 comprises 14 residues. V was clipped by 1 base and J by 5 bases; unmatched bases: 4. The DNA for the CDR3 is TGCGCCAGCAGCTTGACCGGGACAGGGCACGAGCAGTACTTC. Encoded protein: CASSLTGTGHEQYF.

The V call is TRBV6-4, the J call TRBJ2-2; 12 bases match TRBD2. Losses at the gene ends were 6 bases for V and 1 base for J; bases not matched to a gene: 9. The CDR3 has 18 amino acids. The germline gives CDR1 MRHNA, CDR2 SNTAGT. The DNA of the CDR3 is TGTGCCAGCAGCCCGTTCCTACTAGCGGGAGGGAACACCGGGGAGCTGTTTTTT. Translated: CASSPFLLAGGNTGELFF.

The chain employs TRBV4-3 and TRBJ1-5; D possibly corresponds to TRBD1 (6 bases). Germline V gives CDR1 LGHNA, CDR2 YSLEER. The CDR3 runs 16 residues. Deletions cut 4 bases from V and 4 bases from J, with 17 bases between. The CDR3 spells CASSRSRDIENQPQHF. Here the CDR3 DNA reads TGCGCCAGCAGCCGATCTAGGGACATCGAGAATCAGCCCCAGCATTTT.

The chain carries TRBV6-1 and TRBJ2-1, with D tentatively TRBD1 (5 bases). V lost 3 bases to trimming and J lost 3 bases, with 24 bases between them. Germline values: CDR1 MNHNS, CDR2 SASEGT. The CDR3 spans 19 residues. DNA of the CDR3: TGTGCCAGCAGTGAGGGGCTCTGGGTGGGGCCTCCCTTCTACAATGAGCAGTTCTTC. Amino acid sequence: CASSEGLWVGPPFYNEQFF.

The chain recombines TRBV27 with TRBJ2-7, with 9 bases identical to TRBD2. J lost 6 bases, V lost 2 bases, and 11 bases had no gene match. The CDR3 extends over 16 amino acids. Germline V CDR1 and CDR2: MNHEY, SMNVEV (reference sequence). Here the CDR3 reads CASSLSVAGAHGEQYF. The CDR3 DNA is TGTGCCAGCAGTTTAAGCGTAGCGGGGGCTCATGGCGAGCAGTACTTC.

The V and J genes are TRBV10-3 and TRBJ1-1; 10 bases match TRBD1. This CDR3 has 16 amino acids. Per the germline V gene, CDR1 is ENHRY and CDR2 is SYGVKD. V lost 4 bases to trimming and J lost 3 bases; unmatched junction nucleotides: 8. CDR3 sequence: CAISGPRQGAHTEAFF. The CDR3 coding sequence is TGTGCCATCAGTGGGCCCCGACAGGGGGCCCACACTGAAGCTTTCTTT.

DNA for the CDR3: TGTGCCAGCAGCTTTAGGGGAGGGGACAGGGGTCCCTACGAGCAGTACTTC. This gives the protein CASSFRGGDRGPYEQYF. The chain combines TRBV7-9 with TRBJ2-7, with TRBD1 matching over 10 bases. The CDR3 totals 17 residues. Losses at the gene ends were 3 bases for V and 2 bases for J; bases not matched to a gene: 10. Per germline, CDR1 SEHNR and CDR2 FQNEAQ (reference sequence).

The CDR3 DNA reads TGCGCCAGCAGTAGAAAATACGGGGAGCTGTTTTTT. Its translation: CASSRKYGELFF. The gene calls are TRBV4-3 and TRBJ2-2, with unresolved D. The V end was cut by 6 bases, the J end by 7 bases, with 9 bases between. This CDR3 has 12 amino acids. In germline, CDR1 is LGHNA, CDR2 YSLEER.

The chain carries TRBV11-2 and TRBJ1-2, with no clear D. Germline assignment: CDR1 SGHAT and CDR2 FQNNGV. The CDR3 length is 14 residues. With 2 bases removed from V and 5 bases from J, the gap between germline ends came to 12 bases. CDR3 in amino acids: CASSLYGEGYGYTF. CDR3 in DNA: TGTGCCAGCAGCTTATACGGGGAGGGATATGGCTACACCTTC.

V is TRBV9 and J is TRBJ1-4, with 9 bases aligning to TRBD1. This CDR3 region has 15 residues. V was clipped by 2 bases and J by 5 bases; unmatched bases: 4. CDR1 SGDLS and CDR2 YYNGEE come from the germline V gene. The CDR3 nucleotides are TGTGCCAGCAGCGTCAGGGACAGGGCAAATGAAAAACTGTTTTTT. Translating gives CASSVRDRANEKLFF.

The chain links TRBV10-3 to TRBJ1-5; 8 positions agree with TRBD1. The ends lost 6 bases at V and 9 bases at J; junction bases unmatched: 7. CDR1 ENHRY and CDR2 SYGVKD come from the germline V gene. This CDR3 spans 13 amino acids. The CDR3 DNA sequence: TGTGCCATCAGGGACAGGGTGGGTTGGCCCCAGCATTTT. As protein: CAIRDRVGWPQHF.

The chain recombines TRBV7-3 with TRBJ1-4; D uncertain. V was cut by 5 bases and J by 4 bases, with 23 bases left in between. The CDR3 runs to 18 residues. CDR1 SGHTA and CDR2 FQGTGA come from the germline V gene. CDR3 residues: CASSPPSRLDMGNEKLFF. In DNA form, the CDR3 reads TGTGCCAGCAGCCCCCCAAGCAGGCTCGACATGGGTAATGAAAAACTGTTTTTT.

This chain links TRBV28 with TRBJ2-7, with D tentatively TRBD1 (5 bases). Germline CDR1 is MDHEN and CDR2 is SYDVKM. V gave up 3 bases and J gave up 0 bases, with 12 bases separating them. The CDR3 runs to 15 residues. The CDR3 DNA reads TGTGCCAGCAGTTTTTCACAGGAGAGCTCCTACGAGCAGTACTTC. Translating it yields CASSFSQESSYEQYF.

This clone was picked up one time. The V call is TRBV9, the J call TRBJ1-2, with no clear D. Trimming stripped 8 bases from V and 8 bases from J, with 10 bases between. CDR1 and CDR2 (germline): SGDLS, YYNGEE. The length of the CDR3 is 10 residues. The CDR3 spells CASTGRGYTF. CDR3 DNA sequence: TGTGCCAGTACGGGGAGAGGCTACACCTTC.

This clone was observed once. The chain carries TRBV25-1 and TRBJ1-1; 9 bases align to TRBD1. V was pared by 4 bases and J by 3 bases, with 12 bases of the junction left unmatched. The CDR3 sequence is 17 residues long. Germline CDR1 MGHDK, CDR2 SYGVNS. CDR3 in DNA: TGTGCCAGCAGTGGAGACGGGACAGGGCGTACGGACACTGAAGCTTTCTTT. Residues: CASSGDGTGRTDTEAFF.

The V and J genes are TRBV4-1 and TRBJ2-2, with 9 bases matching TRBD1. The germline gives CDR1 MGHRA, CDR2 YSYEKL. The ends lost 5 bases at V and 7 bases at J; junction bases unmatched: 11. This CDR3 has 16 amino acids. CDR3 region: CASSARGTGWGGELFF. The CDR3 DNA reads as TGCGCCAGCAGCGCACGAGGGACAGGGTGGGGCGGGGAGCTGTTTTTT.

The V call is TRBV6-1, the J call TRBJ1-5; a weak D match, TRBD1 (5 bases). Trimming removed 2 bases at V and 6 bases at J, with 17 bases between. The CDR3 consists of 16 residues. The germline gives CDR1 MNHNS, CDR2 SASEGT. CDR3 protein: CASSEKGRGQGQPQHF. CDR3 sequence (DNA): TGTGCCAGCAGTGAAAAGGGGAGGGGCCAGGGTCAGCCCCAGCATTTT.

The J gene is TRBJ2-7, the V gene TRBV4-3; the match to TRBD1 covers 7 bases. The CDR3 is made up of 17 amino acids. Per the germline V gene, CDR1 is LGHNA and CDR2 is YSLEER. Unmatched junction bases numbered 12, after V lost 4 bases and J lost 0 bases. The DNA for the CDR3 is TGCGCCAGCAGCCCCTACCAGGCAGGGGGACCCTCCTACGAGCAGTACTTC. It is translated as CASSPYQAGGPSYEQYF.